Below are 21 T cell receptor beta chains sequenced from a single sample in a study of T cell repertoires in cytomegalovirus infection. TCRdb processed the reads anew with MiXCR; each CDR3 protein has one entry. The table has some 150,000 distinct CDR3 sequences, 6.5% seen once. Sequenced sample: PBMCs. The receptors were gathered from a human donor in good health (CMV status not recorded). Some clones in this sample may be carry-over from other donors' samples.

This clonotype came up many times. This sequence joins TRBV5-6 and TRBJ2-2, with D perhaps TRBD1 (6 bases). This CDR3 has 15 residues. Germline values: CDR1 SGHDT, CDR2 YYEEEE. V was clipped by 6 bases and J by 2 bases, with 14 bases between them. The CDR3 loop is CASNPWGLNTGELFF. CDR3 in DNA: TGTGCCAGCAACCCTTGGGGGCTTAACACCGGGGAGCTGTTTTTT.

This clonotype is classed as medium-sized (0.01 to 0.1%). The chain is built from TRBV7-9 and TRBJ2-3; 7 nucleotides agree with TRBD1. Germline CDR1 and CDR2: SEHNR and FQNEAQ (reference sequence). V was clipped by 4 bases and J by 4 bases; unmatched bases: 14. The CDR3 sequence is 17 residues long. CDR3 DNA: TGTGCCAGCAGCTCCGGGGACAGCGGAGGCCTGGCAGATACGCAGTATTTT. As protein: CASSSGDSGGLADTQYF.

Many counts were recorded for this clonotype. V gene TRBV7-6 combines with J gene TRBJ2-2; 9 nucleotides match TRBD1. Germline loops: CDR1 SGHVS, CDR2 FNYEAQ. CDR3 length: 14 amino acids. Germline trimming cut 8 bases from V and 5 bases from J; bases unmatched to any gene: 6. DNA for the CDR3: TGTGCCAGCCGGGACAGGGTGGGGACCGGGGAGCTGTTTTTT. It encodes CASRDRVGTGELFF.

This clonotype was observed at least ten times. The rearrangement joins TRBV7-2 to TRBJ1-1; D is unclear. The CDR3 covers 13 residues. V lost 1 base and J lost 1, with 4 bases in between. Germline assignment: CDR1 SGHTA and CDR2 FQGNSA. The CDR3 reads CASSLVTNTEAFF. CDR3 DNA sequence: TGTGCCAGCAGCTTAGTAACGAACACTGAAGCTTTCTTT.

This clonotype was seen just once. Just one base apart from a much larger clone, this may be a read error. V usage is TRBV7-3 and J usage is TRBJ1-6; the D gene is possibly TRBD1 (5 bases). The CDR3 runs to 15 residues. Trimming shortened V by 3 bases and J by 6 bases, and 12 bases separated the two germline ends. CDR1 and CDR2 (germline): SGHTA, FQGTGA. The CDR3: CASSFSGRGNSPLHF. The CDR3 nucleotides read TGTGCCAGCAGCTTCTCGGGACGGGGTAATTCACCCCTCCACTTT.

In this sample, this clonotype turned up many times. The chain is built from TRBV4-1 and TRBJ2-3, with D possibly being TRBD2 (6 bases). The germline V and J ends were trimmed by 0 bases and 1 base, with 11 bases remaining between them. The CDR3 runs 16 residues. Germline-derived CDR1 and CDR2 are MGHRA and YSYEKL. CDR3 in amino acids: CASSQEGGQRTDTQYF. The CDR3 DNA reads TGCGCCAGCAGCCAAGAAGGAGGGCAGCGCACAGATACGCAGTATTTT.

This clonotype was observed at least ten times. This sequence joins TRBV7-2 and TRBJ2-1; the match to TRBD2 covers 12 bases. The germline V gene encodes CDR1 SGHTA and CDR2 FQGNSA. CDR3 length: 16 residues. V trimming: 4 bases; J trimming: 7 bases; junction bases outside the gene matches: 8. In DNA form, the CDR3 reads TGTGCCAGCAGCTCTGACCTAGCGGGGGGGCTTAATGAGCAGTTCTTC. As protein: CASSSDLAGGLNEQFF.

CDR3 in amino acids: CATSPRGGGYNEQFF. The DNA for the CDR3 is TGTGCCACCAGCCCCCGGGGGGGGGGGTACAATGAGCAGTTCTTC. This chain links TRBV15 with TRBJ2-1; 8 bases are a match to TRBD2. The CDR3 runs to 15 residues. V trimming: 5 bases; J trimming: 4 bases; junction bases outside the gene matches: 7. Germline values: CDR1 LNHNV, CDR2 YYDKDF (reference sequence). Supplemented by reference TRBV15 and TRBJ2-1, the full variable domain reads DAMVIQNPRYQVTQFGKPVTLSCSQTLNHNVMYWYQQKSSQAPKLLFHYYDKDFNNEADTPDNFQSRRPNTSFCFLDIRSPGLGDTAMYLCATSPRGGGYNEQFFGPGTRLTVL.

In this sample, this clonotype turned up a few times. The chain has TRBV2 and TRBJ2-7, with 9 bases lining up with TRBD2. The CDR3 is 15 amino acids. V lost 2 bases, J lost 7 bases, and 9 bases stayed unmatched. Germline CDR1 is SNHLY and CDR2 is FYNNEI. The DNA of the CDR3 is TGTGCCAGCAGTGAAAGGCGGGGGGGCCGACGGGAGCAGTACTTC. Translation gives CASSERRGGRREQYF.

In its sample, this clonotype was seen many times. This chain uses TRBV7-9 with TRBJ2-7; TRBD1 matches at 9 bases. V gave up 6 bases and J gave up 0 bases; unmatched junction bases: 3. This CDR3 comprises 14 residues. CDR1 is SEHNR and CDR2 is FQNEAQ in the germline V gene (reference sequence). The CDR3 is CASSTGGVSYEQYF. In nucleotides, the CDR3 is TGTGCCAGCAGTACAGGGGGCGTCTCCTACGAGCAGTACTTC.

There are a few counts of this clonotype. The rearrangement links TRBV29-1 to TRBJ1-3; D is ambiguous. CDR3 length: 13 amino acids. CDR1 and CDR2 (germline): SQVTM, ANQGSEA. V was trimmed by 3 bases and J by 1 base, leaving 7 bases between them. In DNA, the CDR3 is TGCAGCGTTGACGCGCTATCTGGAAACACCATATATTTT. Translated, it gives CSVDALSGNTIYF. Supplemented by reference TRBV29-1 and TRBJ1-3, the full variable domain reads SAVISQKPSRDICQRGTSLTIQCQVDSQVTMMFWYRQQPGQSLTLIATANQGSEATYESGFVIDKFPISRPNLTFSTLTVSNMSPEDSSIYLCSVDALSGNTIYFGEGSWLTVV.

The rearrangement uses TRBV7-3 and TRBJ2-2, with D unresolved. V was pared by 4 bases and J by 2 bases, with 8 bases between. This CDR3 has 14 residues. Germline lookup yields CDR1 SGHTA and CDR2 FQGTGA. CDR3 bases: TGTGCCAGCAGCTGGAACAAAAACACCGGGGAGCTGTTTTTT. Its translation is CASSWNKNTGELFF.

This clonotype showed up many times. This chain links TRBV7-2 with TRBJ2-5; D unclear. CDR3 length equals 14 residues. The germline V gene encodes CDR1 SGHTA and CDR2 FQGNSA. Trimming took 1 base from V and 5 from J, leaving 11 bases between them. The CDR3 region is CASSLESSGETQYF. CDR3 coding DNA: TGTGCCAGCAGCTTAGAGTCTAGTGGGGAGACCCAGTACTTC.

The sample holds many counts of this clonotype. V and J are TRBV7-2 and TRBJ2-5; 8 bases align to TRBD2. The CDR3 length is 15 residues. V gave up 1 base and J gave up 9 bases; unmatched junction bases: 10. From germline, CDR1 is SGHTA and CDR2 FQGNSA. Written as DNA, the CDR3 is TGTGCCAGCAGCTTAGAGGCGGGGGGCCAGGCGGCCCAGTACTTC. It specifies CASSLEAGGQAAQYF. The full variable domain, in which reference TRBV7-2 and TRBJ2-5 provide the parts outside the CDR3, is GAGVSQSPSNKVTEKGKDVELRCDPISGHTALYWYRQSLGQGLEFLIYFQGNSAPDKSGLPSDRFSAERTGGSVSTLTIQRTQQEDSAVYLCASSLEAGGQAAQYFGPGTRLLVL.

The chain has TRBV7-3 and TRBJ2-1; TRBD2 matches at 7 bases. After removal of 5 bases from V and 9 bases from J, the junction contained 13 bases not matched to a gene. The CDR3 consists of 15 residues. Germline V lookup: CDR1 SGHTA, CDR2 FQGTGA. CDR3 sequence reads: CASSEAVGGGSEQFF. DNA of the CDR3: TGTGCCAGCAGCGAAGCCGTGGGGGGGGGATCTGAGCAGTTCTTC.

The chain combines TRBV29-1 with TRBJ1-1; D ambiguous. V was trimmed by 8 bases and J by 0 bases, leaving 13 bases between them. The CDR3 sequence is 13 residues long. Per the germline V gene, CDR1 is SQVTM and CDR2 is ANQGSEA. Written as DNA, the CDR3 is TGCAGCTCCAGCGGAGGAATGAACACTGAAGCTTTCTTT. Translated, it gives CSSSGGMNTEAFF.

This clonotype was recorded a few times. Here the CDR3 reads CSAVRGAGTRDTQYF. As DNA, the CDR3 is TGCAGTGCTGTTAGGGGAGCAGGAACTCGAGATACGCAGTATTTT. This rearrangement joins TRBV20-1 to TRBJ2-3; D may match TRBD1 or TRBD2 (5 bases each). Per the germline V gene, CDR1 is DFQATT and CDR2 is SNEGSKA (reference sequence). The CDR3 runs 15 residues. Trimming took off 5 bases at V and 5 bases at J, with 20 bases between the two ends.

This clonotype showed up many times. The chain carries TRBV7-2 and TRBJ1-2, with a possible D match to TRBD1 (5 bases). The length of the CDR3 is 17 residues. The V gene lost 2 bases and the J gene lost 4 bases, with 20 bases spanning the gap. The V gene's germline CDR1 is SGHTA and CDR2 FQGNSA. The CDR3 sequence is CASSLSGREIIIYGYTF. CDR3 bases: TGTGCCAGCAGCTTATCAGGCAGGGAGATTATTATCTATGGCTACACCTTC.

Many counts were recorded for this clonotype. The chain couples TRBV7-2 to TRBJ1-2; D is unclear. Germline V CDR1 and CDR2: SGHTA, FQGNSA. Trimming shortened V by 1 base and J by 6 bases, and 18 bases separated the two germline ends. The CDR3 covers 16 residues. For the CDR3, the DNA is TGTGCCAGCAGCTTAGAATCACTCAGTCTCCTAAATGGCTACACCTTC. Translated: CASSLESLSLLNGYTF.

There are many counts of this clonotype. The chain is built from TRBV19 and TRBJ2-1; D possibly corresponds to TRBD2 (6 bases). The CDR3 covers 13 residues. Between the trimmed V and J ends, which lost 5 bases and 7 bases, there was a span of 12 bases. Germline values: CDR1 LNHDA, CDR2 SQIVND (reference sequence). The CDR3 sequence: CASSLMRGNEQFF. CDR3 nucleotides: TGTGCCAGTAGTCTCATGCGGGGTAATGAGCAGTTCTTC.

This chain links TRBV7-2 with TRBJ2-7; 8 bases line up with TRBD2. The length of the CDR3 is 17 residues. The germline V gene encodes CDR1 SGHTA and CDR2 FQGNSA. V was clipped by 5 bases and J by 5 bases; unmatched bases: 17. The CDR3, as DNA: TGTGCCAGCAGCCACCCAAGGGAACTAGCGGTAGATAACGAGCAGTACTTC. It yields the protein CASSHPRELAVDNEQYF.